This T cell receptor (beta chain) was retrieved from a study of T-cell reconstitution after alpha-beta-depleted transplantation in children. During its preparation, the TCRbeta library received unique molecular identifiers. TCRdb re-derived calls from the PCR reads in MiXCR, one entry per CDR3 protein. The repertoire holds about 400,000 distinct CDR3 sequences, with around 21% as singletons. This CDR3 contains 13 residues. V lost 3 bases to trimming and J lost 5 bases, with 12 bases between them. CDR1 and CDR2 from the germline V gene are SQVTM and ANQGSEA. The table lists this clonotype with many counts.

The sequencing used PBMCs from the stem cell graft donor, collected from the stem cell graft. The V call is TRBV29-1, the J call TRBJ2-3, with a weak D call TRBD2 (7 bases). The TCR was taken from a human donor who donated a stem cell graft to a child with acute myeloid leukemia. The CDR3 DNA sequence: TGCAGCGTTGACGCGGGGGCAGGAGATACGCAGTATTTT. Encoded protein: CSVDAGAGDTQYF.